These 4 T cell receptor beta chains originate from one sample sequenced in a study of shared clonotypes between healthy human individuals. Clones were read by immunoSEQ multiplex PCR, and TCRdb kept only the in-frame ones, dropping some. The sample contains 75,000 to 100,000 clones, around half of which appear only once. Sequencing was done on a sample of PBMCs. Receptors were obtained from a woman in her forties in good health. Some clones in this sample may be carry-over from other donors' samples.

This chain connects TRBV14 to TRBJ2-7; 7 bases align to TRBD1. Germline lookup yields CDR1 SGHDN and CDR2 FVKESK. The length of the CDR3 is 14 residues. V was clipped by 1 base and J by 2 bases; unmatched bases: 2. The CDR3 DNA sequence: TGTGCCAGCAGCCAAGGACAGGGTCCCTACGAGCAGTACTTC. It translates to CASSQGQGPYEQYF.

This clone was counted at least ten times. The rearrangement links TRBV5-6 to TRBJ1-1; D unclear. From germline, CDR1 is SGHDT and CDR2 YYEEEE. The CDR3 is 13 amino acids. V was shortened by 0 bases and J by 10 bases, with 13 bases between the two germline ends. The CDR3 nucleotides read TGTGCCAGCAGCTTGGGACCCGGACGTGTAGCTTTCTTT. This gives the protein CASSLGPGRVAFF.

CDR3 in amino acids: CASTGTGDGKLFF. CDR3 coding DNA: TGTGCCAGCACCGGGACGGGGGATGGAAAACTGTTTTTT. The chain employs TRBV28 and TRBJ1-4; D possibly corresponds to TRBD1 (5 bases). The germline V gene encodes CDR1 MDHEN and CDR2 SYDVKM. This CDR3 is 13 amino acids long. V lost 7 bases, J lost 10 bases, and 16 bases lay in between.

This clone showed up just a few times. The rearrangement uses TRBV10-2 and TRBJ2-7, with a tentative D call TRBD1 (6 bases). The germline CDR1 and CDR2 sequences are WSHSY and SAAADI. V was trimmed by 6 bases and J by 1 base, leaving 19 bases between them. The CDR3 is 16 amino acids. As DNA, the CDR3 is TGCGCCAGCAGACCTGGGGGAAGGACAGAGTCCTACGAGCAGTACTTC. It is translated as CASRPGGRTESYEQYF.